The T cell receptor (beta chain) described here comes from a study of PD-1 blockade in classical Hodgkin lymphoma. Libraries were prepared by immunoSEQ multiplex PCR; TCRdb keeps only in-frame clonotypes and omits some of them. The table lists around 100,000 clones, just over 90% of them singletons. Time point indicated: cycle 4 day 1 (C4D1), after less than 7 weeks of nivolumab. All trial patients relapsed after autologous stem cell transplantation. Germline V gene lookup returns CDR1 MNHEY and CDR2 SVGAGI. This CDR3 is built from 15 residues. V was clipped by 2 bases and J by 3 bases, with 11 bases between them.

The chain recombines TRBV6-5 with TRBJ2-1; the D gene is possibly TRBD1 (5 bases). This TCR derives from a human donor with classical Hodgkin lymphoma. The material was peripheral blood mononuclear cells (PBMCs), obtained before the fourth cycle of nivolumab. The DNA for the CDR3 is TGTGCCAGCAGTTACCAGGACACCCACTACAATGAGCAGTTCTTC. Its translation: CASSYQDTHYNEQFF.